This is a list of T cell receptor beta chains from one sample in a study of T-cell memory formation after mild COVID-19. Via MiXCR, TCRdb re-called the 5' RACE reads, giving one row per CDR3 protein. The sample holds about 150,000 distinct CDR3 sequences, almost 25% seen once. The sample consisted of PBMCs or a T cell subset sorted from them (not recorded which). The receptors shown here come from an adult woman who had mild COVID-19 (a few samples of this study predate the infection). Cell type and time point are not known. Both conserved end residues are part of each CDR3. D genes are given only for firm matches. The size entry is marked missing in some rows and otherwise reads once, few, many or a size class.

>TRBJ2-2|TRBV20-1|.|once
CSARADSANTGELFF
TGCAGTGCTAGAGCCGACAGTGCGAACACCGGGGAGCTGTTTTTT
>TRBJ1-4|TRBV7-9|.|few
CASSLSSSAGEKLFF
TGTGCCAGCAGCCTTTCCTCTTCAGCGGGGGAAAAACTGTTTTTT
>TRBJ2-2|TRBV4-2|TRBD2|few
CASSRGEGDTGELFF
TGTGCCAGCAGCCGGGGGGAGGGCGACACCGGGGAGCTGTTTTTT
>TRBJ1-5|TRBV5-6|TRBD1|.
CASSHPTGEQPQHF
TGTGCCAGCAGCCATCCGACAGGGGAGCAGCCCCAGCATTTT
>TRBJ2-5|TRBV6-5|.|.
CASSSQEETQYF
TGTGCCAGCAGCTCCCAAGAAGAGACCCAGTACTTC
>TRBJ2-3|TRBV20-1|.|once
CSATYTGTYTDTQYF
TGCAGTGCTACGTATACCGGGACGTACACAGATACGCAGTATTTT
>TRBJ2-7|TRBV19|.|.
CASSSAEAFSEQYF
TGTGCCAGTAGTAGCGCGGAAGCGTTCTCCGAGCAGTACTTC
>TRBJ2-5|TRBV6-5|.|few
CASRVGLRQTQYF
TGTGCCAGCAGGGTCGGGCTAAGACAGACCCAGTACTTC
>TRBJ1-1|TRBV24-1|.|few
CATRSGINTEAFF
TGTGCCACCAGATCAGGGATTAACACTGAAGCTTTCTTT
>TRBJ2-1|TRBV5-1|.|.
CASRQGYNEQFF
TGCGCCAGCAGGCAGGGTTACAATGAGCAGTTCTTC
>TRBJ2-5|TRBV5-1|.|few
CASSPGFGQETQYF
TGCGCCAGCAGCCCAGGGTTCGGCCAAGAGACCCAGTACTTC
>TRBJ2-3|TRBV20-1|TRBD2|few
CSANPGLEVDTQYF
TGCAGTGCTAACCCGGGACTAGAAGTAGATACGCAGTATTTT
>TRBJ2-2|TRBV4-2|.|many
CASSQALGTGELFF
TGTGCCAGCAGCCAAGCTCTGGGCACCGGGGAGCTGTTTTTT
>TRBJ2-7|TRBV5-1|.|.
CASSPGRNYLSYEQYF
TGCGCCAGCAGCCCCGGCCGAAACTACCTCTCCTACGAGCAGTACTTC
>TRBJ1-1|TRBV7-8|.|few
CASSLRGGVPTEAFF
TGTGCCAGCAGCCTACGCGGGGGCGTCCCCACTGAAGCTTTCTTT
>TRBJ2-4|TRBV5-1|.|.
CASSFGTVKLDIQYF
TGCGCCAGCAGCTTTGGGACCGTAAAATTAGACATTCAGTACTTC
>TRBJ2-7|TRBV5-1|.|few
CASRDTYEQYF
TGCGCCAGCAGGGACACCTACGAGCAGTACTTC
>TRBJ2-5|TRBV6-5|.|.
CASSYNGGTQETQYF
TGTGCCAGCAGTTACAATGGGGGAACCCAAGAGACCCAGTACTTC
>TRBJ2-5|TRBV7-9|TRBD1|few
CASRGQQETQYF
TGTGCCAGCAGGGGACAGCAAGAGACCCAGTACTTC
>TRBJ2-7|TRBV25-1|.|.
CASSGTPEFYEQYF
TGTGCCAGCAGTGGAACCCCCGAGTTCTACGAGCAGTACTTC
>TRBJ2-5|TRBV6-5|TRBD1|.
CASSYVGTGGATQYF
TGTGCCAGCAGTTACGTCGGGACAGGGGGCGCGACCCAGTACTTC
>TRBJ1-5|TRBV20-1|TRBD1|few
CSAEGDSNNQPQHF
TGCAGTGCCGAGGGGGACAGCAACAATCAGCCCCAGCATTTT
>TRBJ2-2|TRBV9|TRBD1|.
CASSGEGAMAGELFF
TGTGCCAGCAGCGGCGAGGGGGCGATGGCCGGGGAGCTGTTTTTT
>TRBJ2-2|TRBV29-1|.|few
CSVDSPHTGELFF
TGCAGCGTTGACTCGCCCCACACCGGGGAGCTGTTTTTT